One sample yielded the 5 T cell receptor beta chains listed below, sequenced in a study of blood T cell repertoires in COVID-19. Only in-frame clones appear in the TCRdb table, and some are missing; sequencing was by immunoSEQ multiplex PCR. The repertoire has around 130,000 clones, 75% to 90% of them found once; the top ten carry more than 15%. The sample consisted of peripheral blood. All receptors come from a man in his fifties with active or convalescent COVID-19.

The chain uses TRBV9 and TRBJ1-6; D gene uncertain. Between the trimmed V and J ends, which lost 4 bases and 4 bases, there was a span of 9 bases. The CDR3 runs to 14 residues. Germline loops: CDR1 SGDLS, CDR2 YYNGEE. The CDR3 loop reads CASSPLEYNSPLHF. The CDR3 DNA reads TGTGCCAGCAGCCCACTAGAGTATAATTCACCCCTCCACTTT.

The chain's CDR3 is CASSPGDTEAFF. The CDR3, as DNA: TGTGCCAGCAGCCCCGGAGACACTGAAGCTTTCTTT. The chain employs TRBV7-6 and TRBJ1-1; D gene unclear. Trimming took 5 bases from V and 3 from J, leaving 7 bases between them. Germline V lookup: CDR1 SGHVS, CDR2 FNYEAQ. The CDR3 consists of 12 residues. The whole variable domain, remainder taken from reference TRBV7-6 and TRBJ1-1, is GAGVSQSPRYKVTKRGQDVALRCDPISGHVSLYWYRQALGQGPEFLTYFNYEAQQDKSGLPNDRFSAERPEGSISTLTIQRTEQRDSAMYRCASSPGDTEAFFGQGTRLTVV.

The chain couples TRBV19 to TRBJ1-2; 7 bases are a match to TRBD1. The CDR3 is 14 amino acids. V dropped 4 bases and J dropped 5; count of bases not matched to a gene: 7. CDR1 is LNHDA and CDR2 is SQIVND in the germline V gene (reference sequence). This CDR3 reads CASSTQGDSYGYTF. Written as DNA, the CDR3 is TGTGCCAGTAGTACCCAGGGGGACTCATATGGCTACACCTTC.

This chain joins TRBV19 and TRBJ2-7; TRBD1 agrees at 8 bases. The CDR3 contains 16 residues. Germline V lookup: CDR1 LNHDA, CDR2 SQIVND (reference sequence). Trimming removed 6 bases from V and 1 base from J; junction bases left unmatched: 11. The CDR3 coding sequence is TGTGCCAGTAGCGACGTCAGGACAGGGAGGTCCTACGAGCAGTACTTC. It yields the protein CASSDVRTGRSYEQYF.

J is TRBJ2-7 and V is TRBV5-8; weak D call: TRBD1 (7 bases). Trimming stripped 10 bases from V and 0 bases from J, with 17 bases between. CDR1 and CDR2 (germline): SGHTS, YDEGEE. CDR3 size: 14 residues. The CDR3 is CAGTRGQPSYEQYF. The CDR3 nucleotides are TGTGCCGGAACGCGGGGACAGCCCTCCTACGAGCAGTACTTC.